The clone carrying this T cell receptor beta chain was picked up many times. As yet, its antigen is unknown. Exclusion followed for patients with uncontrolled infection, other autoimmune disease, pregnancy or lactation. The CDR3 regions of TCR beta were amplified from RNA transcripts. The TCR CDR3 was amplified in a first-round RT-PCR using the HTBI primer set. TCRdb called the multiplex PCR reads again in MiXCR, with one record for every CDR3 protein. The sample carries fewer than 750,000 distinct CDR3 sequences, around 15% recorded once. The data are from a study of T cells in Graves' hyperthyroidism and ophthalmopathy. Study findings and constraints: Separation of ophthalmopathy from stable hyperthyroidism was achieved by a 13 V-J model.

This CDR3 contains 16 residues. Germline V gene sequence: CDR1 MDHEN, CDR2 SYDVKM. With 4 bases clipped from V and 4 bases from J, the junction kept 10 bases outside the gene matches. Sample: blood. The TCR was taken from a middle-aged woman with Graves' ophthalmopathy. This chain uses TRBV28 with TRBJ2-5; TRBD1 matches at 9 bases. The CDR3 DNA is TGTGCCAGCAGTTCCACCCGACAGGGGGTTGGAGAGACCCAGTACTTC. Amino acid sequence: CASSSTRQGVGETQYF.